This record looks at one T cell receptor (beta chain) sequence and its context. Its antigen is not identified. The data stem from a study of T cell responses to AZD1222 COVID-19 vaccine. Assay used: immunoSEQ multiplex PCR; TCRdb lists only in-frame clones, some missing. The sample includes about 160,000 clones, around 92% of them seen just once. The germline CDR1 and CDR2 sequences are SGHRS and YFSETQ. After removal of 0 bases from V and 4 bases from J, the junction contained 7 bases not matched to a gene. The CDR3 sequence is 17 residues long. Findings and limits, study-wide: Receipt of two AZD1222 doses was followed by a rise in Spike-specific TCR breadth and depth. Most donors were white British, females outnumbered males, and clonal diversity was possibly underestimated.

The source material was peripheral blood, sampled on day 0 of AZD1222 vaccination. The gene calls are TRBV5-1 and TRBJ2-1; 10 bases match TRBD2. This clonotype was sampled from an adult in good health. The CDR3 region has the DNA TGCGCCAGCAGCTTGGCGTTTGCTAGCGGGGGATACAATGAGCAGTTCTTC. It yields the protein CASSLAFASGGYNEQFF.